The sample holds a few counts of the clone carrying this T cell receptor (beta chain). What it binds is not known. The CDR3 extends over 16 amino acids. Losses at the gene ends were 4 bases for V and 4 bases for J; bases not matched to a gene: 12. Germline assignment: CDR1 DFQATT and CDR2 SNEGSKA (reference sequence). A second PCR of about 7 to 11 cycles used a sample-barcoded 5' primer and a J-beta primer mix. MiXCR, applied by TCRdb to the 5' RACE reads, yields one record per CDR3 protein. Seen here are about 1,500,000 distinct CDR3 sequences, roughly 28% observed once, and the top ten hold roughly 8%. The data were taken from a study of blood T cells in healthy people across ages. Study-level points and caveats: Per million T cells, TCR beta diversity dropped roughly linearly as age increased. Researchers report that TCR beta diversity correlated strongly with naive T cell percentage. Long-lived donors exceeded aged donors in naive CD4+ cells and diversity.

This chain links TRBV20-1 with TRBJ2-3; 9 nucleotides match TRBD1. The sequenced sample consisted of blood. The receptor was derived from a woman in her twenties or thirties in good health. CDR3 residues: CSAMEMGQGPADTQYF. The CDR3 DNA follows: TGCAGTGCTATGGAGATGGGACAGGGTCCCGCAGATACGCAGTATTTT.